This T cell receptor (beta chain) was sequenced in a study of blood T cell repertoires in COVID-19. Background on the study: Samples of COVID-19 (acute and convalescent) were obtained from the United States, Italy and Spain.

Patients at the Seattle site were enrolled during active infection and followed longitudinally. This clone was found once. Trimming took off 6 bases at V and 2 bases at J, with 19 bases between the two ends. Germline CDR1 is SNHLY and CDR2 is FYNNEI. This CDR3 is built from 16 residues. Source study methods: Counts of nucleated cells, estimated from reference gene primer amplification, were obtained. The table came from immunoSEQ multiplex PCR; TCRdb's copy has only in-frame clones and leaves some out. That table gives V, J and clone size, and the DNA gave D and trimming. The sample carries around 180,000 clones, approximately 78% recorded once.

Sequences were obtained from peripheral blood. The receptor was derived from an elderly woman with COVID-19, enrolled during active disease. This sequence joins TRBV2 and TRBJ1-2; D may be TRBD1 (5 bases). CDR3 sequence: CASRGGTAIQNYGYTF. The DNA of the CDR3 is TGTGCCAGCAGGGGAGGGACCGCGATACAGAACTATGGCTACACCTTC.